This T cell receptor beta chain was sequenced during a study of chemoradiotherapy in HPV16-positive cancers. The table came from immunoSEQ multiplex PCR; TCRdb's copy has only in-frame clones and leaves some out. The sample has about 20,000 clones, 85% to 90% seen once. Repeated repertoire sampling spanned the course of chemoradiotherapy. Germline V gives CDR1 SGHDT, CDR2 YYEEEE. Losses at the gene ends were 3 bases for V and 7 bases for J; bases not matched to a gene: 5. This CDR3 region has 13 residues. This specimen was blood, taken from a patient who underwent chemoradiotherapy. The clonotype was recovered from a human donor with HPV-associated anogenital cancer. The J gene is TRBJ2-5, the V gene TRBV5-6; 8 nucleotides line up with TRBD2. CDR3 protein: CASSSGTRGTQYF. CDR3 DNA: TGTGCCAGCAGCTCCGGGACTAGAGGGACCCAGTACTTC.